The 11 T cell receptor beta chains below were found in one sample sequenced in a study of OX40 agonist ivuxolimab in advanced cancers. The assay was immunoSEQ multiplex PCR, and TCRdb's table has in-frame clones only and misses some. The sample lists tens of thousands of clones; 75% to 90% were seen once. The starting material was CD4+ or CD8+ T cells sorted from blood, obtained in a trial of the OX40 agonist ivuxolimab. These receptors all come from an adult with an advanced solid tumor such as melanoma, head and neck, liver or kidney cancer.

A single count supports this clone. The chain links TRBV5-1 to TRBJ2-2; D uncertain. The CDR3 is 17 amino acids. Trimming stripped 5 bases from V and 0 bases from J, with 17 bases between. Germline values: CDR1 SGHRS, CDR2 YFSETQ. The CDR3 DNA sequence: TGCGCCAGCAGACCCACAGTAGCCACAGCGAACACCGGGGAGCTGTTTTTT. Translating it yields CASRPTVATANTGELFF. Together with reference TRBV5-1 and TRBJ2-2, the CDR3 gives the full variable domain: KAGVTQTPRYLIKTRGQQVTLSCSPISGHRSVSWYQQTPGQGLQFLFEYFSETQRNKGNFPGRFSGRQFSNSRSEMNVSTLELGDSALYLCASRPTVATANTGELFFGEGSRLTVL.

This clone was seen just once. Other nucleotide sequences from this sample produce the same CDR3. Here the CDR3 DNA reads TGTGCCAGCAGCCTAAACACCGGAAACACCATATATTTT. Its translation is CASSLNTGNTIYF. The V and J genes are TRBV7-3 and TRBJ1-3; D is unclear. V lost 5 bases to trimming and J lost 4 bases, with 9 bases between them. Germline V CDR1 and CDR2: SGHTA, FQGTGA. The CDR3 is 13 amino acids.

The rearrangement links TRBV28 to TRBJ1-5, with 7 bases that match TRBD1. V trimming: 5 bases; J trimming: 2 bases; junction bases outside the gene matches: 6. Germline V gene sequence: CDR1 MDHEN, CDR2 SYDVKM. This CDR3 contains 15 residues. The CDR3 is CASSLDREGNQPQHF. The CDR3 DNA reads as TGTGCCAGCAGTCTCGACAGGGAAGGCAATCAGCCCCAGCATTTT.

The CDR3 region is CASSLGDRVNNEQFF. Written as DNA, the CDR3 is TGTGCCAGCTCACTCGGGGACAGGGTTAACAATGAGCAGTTCTTC. This chain joins TRBV18 and TRBJ2-1, with 9 bases aligning to TRBD1. Germline CDR1 reads KGHSH; CDR2 reads LQKENI. J gave up 5 bases and V 4 bases, and 6 bases lay outside the gene matches. The CDR3 is made up of 15 amino acids.

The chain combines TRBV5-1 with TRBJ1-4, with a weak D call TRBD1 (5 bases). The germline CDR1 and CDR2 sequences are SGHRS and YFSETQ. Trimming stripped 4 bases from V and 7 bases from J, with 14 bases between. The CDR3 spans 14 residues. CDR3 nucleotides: TGCGCCAGCAGCACCGGGACCGGGGGTGAAAAACTGTTTTTT. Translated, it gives CASSTGTGGEKLFF.

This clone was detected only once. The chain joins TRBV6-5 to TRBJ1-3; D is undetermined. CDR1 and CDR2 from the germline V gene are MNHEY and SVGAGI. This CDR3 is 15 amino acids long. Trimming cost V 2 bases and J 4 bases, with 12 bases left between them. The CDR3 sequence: CASSYGPAAGNTIYF. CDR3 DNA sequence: TGTGCCAGCAGTTACGGTCCTGCCGCCGGAAACACCATATATTTT.

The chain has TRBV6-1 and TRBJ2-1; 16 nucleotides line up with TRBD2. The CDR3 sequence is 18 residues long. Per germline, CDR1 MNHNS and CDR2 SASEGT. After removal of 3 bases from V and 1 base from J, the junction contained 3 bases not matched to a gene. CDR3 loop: CASSEGLAGGKSYNEQFF. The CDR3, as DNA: TGTGCCAGCAGTGAGGGACTAGCGGGGGGGAAGTCCTACAATGAGCAGTTCTTC.

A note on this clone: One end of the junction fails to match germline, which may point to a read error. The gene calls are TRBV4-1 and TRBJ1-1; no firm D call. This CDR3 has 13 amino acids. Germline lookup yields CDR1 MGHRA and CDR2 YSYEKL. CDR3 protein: CASSKEGRTEAFF. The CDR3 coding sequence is TGCGCCAGCAGCAAAGAGGGTCGGACTGAAGCTTTCTTT.

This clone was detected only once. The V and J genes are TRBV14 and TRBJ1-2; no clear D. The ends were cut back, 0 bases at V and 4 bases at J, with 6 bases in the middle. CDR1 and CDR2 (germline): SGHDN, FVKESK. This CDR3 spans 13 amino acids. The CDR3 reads CASSQDRAYGYTF. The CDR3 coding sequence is TGTGCCAGCAGCCAAGACCGCGCCTATGGCTACACCTTC.

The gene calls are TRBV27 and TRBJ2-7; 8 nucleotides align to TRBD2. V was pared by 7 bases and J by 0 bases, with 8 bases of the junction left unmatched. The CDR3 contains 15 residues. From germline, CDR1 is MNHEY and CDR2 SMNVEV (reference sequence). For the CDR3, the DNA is TGTGCCAGCACCCCCCTTGCGGGGGGCTCCTACGAGCAGTACTTC. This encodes CASTPLAGGSYEQYF.

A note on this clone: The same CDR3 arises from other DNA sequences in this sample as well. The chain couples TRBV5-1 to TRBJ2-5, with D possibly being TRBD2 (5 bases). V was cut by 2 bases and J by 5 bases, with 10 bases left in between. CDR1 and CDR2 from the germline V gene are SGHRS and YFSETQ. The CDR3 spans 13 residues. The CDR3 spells CASSFSGGETQYF. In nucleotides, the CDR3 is TGCGCCAGCAGCTTTTCGGGCGGGGAGACCCAGTACTTC. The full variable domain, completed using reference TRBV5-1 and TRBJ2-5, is KAGVTQTPRYLIKTRGQQVTLSCSPISGHRSVSWYQQTPGQGLQFLFEYFSETQRNKGNFPGRFSGRQFSNSRSEMNVSTLELGDSALYLCASSFSGGETQYFGPGTRLLVL.